Following are 10 T cell receptor beta chains from one sample sequenced in a study of CD8+CD57+ T cells in acquired aplastic anemia. Genomic DNA was employed as the template in profiling TCR beta VDJ and CDR3. TCRdb re-called the reads through MiXCR, storing one row per CDR3 protein. The table has 190,000 or so distinct CDR3 sequences, 48% seen once. In patients chosen for sequencing, flow cytometry had shown CD8+CD57+ cell expansion. Sequencing was carried out using sorted CD4+, CD8+, or CD8+CD57+ T cells (not recorded which) from PBMCs. The receptors here all came from a human donor with aplastic anemia.

Comment on this clonotype: A read error is possible here, since a much larger clone lies one base away. The V call is TRBV7-3, the J call TRBJ2-1; maybe TRBD2 (7 bases). The CDR3 contains 19 residues. CDR1 is SGHTA and CDR2 is FQGTGA in the germline V gene. Here the CDR3 reads CASSLRARGGLSSYNEQLF. For the CDR3, the DNA is TGTGCCAGCAGCTTACGAGCTAGGGGGGGCCTGAGCTCCTACAATGAGCAGCTCTTC.

The chain recombines TRBV7-8 with TRBJ1-2; D is ambiguous. The CDR3 covers 11 residues. V gave up 5 bases and J gave up 6 bases, with 7 bases separating them. The germline V gene has CDR1 SGHVS and CDR2 FQNEAQ. DNA for the CDR3: TGTGCCAGCAGCAAATCAGATGGCTACACCTTC. It yields the protein CASSKSDGYTF. The full variable domain, rest sourced from reference TRBV7-8 and TRBJ1-2, is GAGVSQSPRYKVAKRGQDVALRCDPISGHVSLFWYQQALGQGPEFLTYFQNEAQLDKSGLPSDRFFAERPEGSVSTLKIQRTQQEDSAVYLCASSKSDGYTFGSGTRLTVV.

Concerning this clonotype itself: A read error may be the cause here, since a much bigger clone is one base away. The gene calls are TRBV11-3 and TRBJ2-3; D call uncertain. The CDR3 loop spans 16 amino acids. Germline loops: CDR1 SGHNT, CDR2 YENEEA. The ends were cut back, 1 base at V and 0 bases at J, with 11 bases in the middle. The CDR3 region is CASSLGQILSTDTQYF. CDR3 nucleotides: TGTGCCAGCAGCTTAGGGCAGATCCTTAGCACAGATACGCAGTATTTT.

The J gene is TRBJ2-5, the V gene TRBV7-2, with 8 bases that match TRBD1. Looked up from germline, CDR1 is SGHTA and CDR2 is FQGNSA. CDR3 length: 15 residues. The J segment lost 3 bases and the V segment lost 4 bases, leaving 7 bases of the junction unmatched. The CDR3 nucleotides are TGTGCCAGCAGCTCGGACAGGGTAGGAGAAGAGACCCAGTACTTC. It yields the protein CASSSDRVGEETQYF.

Details on this clonotype: The CDR3 does not end in the conserved phenylalanine or tryptophan, so this is likely a read error. The DNA is left out, because the CDR3 cannot be placed on it with certainty; the CDR3 is given as TCRdb lists it. This sequence joins TRBV2 and TRBJ2-7; whether TRBD2, the table's D call, matches the DNA was not checked. The CDR3 length equals 9 residues, ends included. Germline CDR1 SNHLY, CDR2 FYNNEI. CDR3 protein: CASSVRLAG.

This clonotype has ten or more counts. V and J are TRBV7-2 and TRBJ1-2, with D unresolved. Germline V gene data show CDR1 as SGHTA and CDR2 as FQGNSA. V was trimmed by 7 bases and J by 1 base, leaving 10 bases between them. CDR3 length: 13 amino acids. The CDR3 loop is CASTTSFNYGYTF. Written as DNA, the CDR3 is TGTGCCAGCACAACGTCCTTTAACTATGGCTACACCTTC.

This clonotype was seen ten or more times. The chain recombines TRBV9 with TRBJ2-7; tentative D call: TRBD2 (6 bases). CDR3 length: 13 residues. The V end lost 7 bases, the J end lost 0 bases, and 11 bases lay between the germline ends. The germline CDR1 and CDR2 sequences are SGDLS and YYNGEE. For the CDR3, the DNA is TGTGCCAGCTCCCGGGAGCCCTCCTACGAGCAGTACTTC. The encoded protein is CASSREPSYEQYF.

This clonotype was recorded once. The V gene is TRBV24-1, the J gene TRBJ2-2, with 8 bases lining up with TRBD1. The germline gives CDR1 KGHDR, CDR2 SFDVKD. The CDR3 length is 14 residues. The trim removed 4 bases at V and 6 bases at J, leaving 3 bases unmatched. CDR3 protein: CATSETGVPGELFF. CDR3 nucleotide sequence: TGTGCCACCAGTGAGACAGGGGTCCCCGGGGAGCTGTTTTTT.

The chain links TRBV7-9 to TRBJ2-7, with 11 positions matching TRBD1. The trim removed 6 bases at V and 6 bases at J, leaving 19 bases unmatched. Germline CDR1 reads SEHNR; CDR2 reads FQNEAQ (reference sequence). This CDR3 is built from 18 residues. The CDR3 DNA reads TGTGCCAGCAGATATGCTCGGAGGTTCAACGGGACAGGGGGCGAGCAGTACTTC. Translating it yields CASRYARRFNGTGGEQYF.

This clonotype was recorded only once. The CDR3 DNA reads TGTGCCATCAGTGAGTCGAGAGGGGACAGGGGTAATCAGCCCCAGCATTTT. Translation gives CAISESRGDRGNQPQHF. V usage is TRBV10-3 and J usage is TRBJ1-5; TRBD1 matches at 10 bases. Germline CDR1 ENHRY, CDR2 SYGVKD. The CDR3 consists of 17 residues. V shed 0 bases and J 4 bases; nucleotides not matched to a gene: 6.